These T cell receptor beta chains were read from a single sample in a study of T cell responses to AZD1222 COVID-19 vaccine. Libraries were prepared by immunoSEQ multiplex PCR; TCRdb keeps only in-frame clonotypes and omits some of them. The table includes roughly 150,000 clones, less than 95% detected once. The sequencing used peripheral blood, collected 28 days after the second AZD1222 dose. The receptors come from an adult who received the AZD1222 COVID-19 vaccine. Both conserved end residues are part of each CDR3. D genes are given only for firm matches. Size tells how often a clone was seen (once, few, many) or the class of an expanded clone, and some rows leave it out.

cdr3_nt,cdr3_aa,j_call,d_call,cdr3_length,v_call,clone_size
TGTGCCAGCAGCTTAACGGCCGGGACAGGGAATAATGAGCAGTTCTTC,CASSLTAGTGNNEQFF,TRBJ2-1,TRBD1,16,TRBV7-3,NA
TGTGCCAGCAGCTCCCGCGGGCGGGGTCCAGGGGACTTC,CASSSRGRGPGDF,TRBJ2-4,NA,13,TRBV7-2,NA
TGCGCCAGCAGCTCCGAGGCTGGGACAGCACAAGCTGAAGCTTTCTTT,CASSSEAGTAQAEAFF,TRBJ1-1,TRBD1,16,TRBV5-1,NA
TGTGCCAGCAGTGAAGGGCAGGGGGGGGAGACCCAGTACTTC,CASSEGQGGETQYF,TRBJ2-5,NA,14,TRBV2,NA
TGTGCCAGCAGCTTATTAGGAGTACAGGGAAATTCACCCCTCCACTTT,CASSLLGVQGNSPLHF,TRBJ1-6,NA,16,TRBV7-2,NA
TGTGCCAGCAGCCAAGATAAAGAGACCCAGTACTTC,CASSQDKETQYF,TRBJ2-5,NA,12,TRBV3-1/TRBV3-2,NA
TGTGCCAGCTCACCATTGGGTGAGGGTTCACCCCTCCACTTT,CASSPLGEGSPLHF,TRBJ1-6,NA,14,TRBV18,NA
TGTGCCAGCACCCCTCCGGGGAATCAGCCCCAGCATTTT,CASTPPGNQPQHF,TRBJ1-5,NA,13,TRBV28,NA
TGTGCCAGCAGCTTGAAGGGCGGAAACACCATATATTTT,CASSLKGGNTIYF,TRBJ1-3,NA,13,TRBV5-4,NA
TGTGCCAGCAGCCCGGGACAGGGACCGCCCTACACCTTC,CASSPGQGPPYTF,TRBJ1-2,TRBD1,13,TRBV6-5,NA
TGTGCCAGCAGCCGGGGTAACTATGGCTACACCTTC,CASSRGNYGYTF,TRBJ1-2,NA,12,TRBV28,NA
TGTGCCAGCAGCTCGAGGGGGTTCACCCTCCCCGAGCAGTACTTC,CASSSRGFTLPEQYF,TRBJ2-7,NA,15,TRBV7-9,few
TGTGCCAGCTCACCGCTCGACAGGGTTGGAGGCTACACCTTC,CASSPLDRVGGYTF,TRBJ1-2,TRBD1,14,TRBV18,NA
TGTGCCAGCAGTTATACCCTCGAGAGGGAGACCCAGTACTTC,CASSYTLERETQYF,TRBJ2-5,NA,14,TRBV6-5,NA
TGTGCCTGGAGTAGTGGGGCGGGGGGTGGCTACACCTTC,CAWSSGAGGGYTF,TRBJ1-2,NA,13,TRBV30,NA
TGTGCCAGTAGTATAGATATCAGGGGAGGACAGCCCCAGCATTTT,CASSIDIRGGQPQHF,TRBJ1-5,NA,15,TRBV19,NA
TGTGCCAGCGGATTAGGGAACCTTGAAGCTTTCTTT,CASGLGNLEAFF,TRBJ1-1,NA,12,TRBV28,NA
TGCGCCAGCAGCCAAGACCCGGGAGCCTACTCCTACGAGCAGTACTTC,CASSQDPGAYSYEQYF,TRBJ2-7,NA,16,TRBV4-3,NA
TGTGCCAGCTCACCTCTCTGGACTAGCGGGGGAGAGACCCAGTACTTC,CASSPLWTSGGETQYF,TRBJ2-5,TRBD2,16,TRBV18,NA